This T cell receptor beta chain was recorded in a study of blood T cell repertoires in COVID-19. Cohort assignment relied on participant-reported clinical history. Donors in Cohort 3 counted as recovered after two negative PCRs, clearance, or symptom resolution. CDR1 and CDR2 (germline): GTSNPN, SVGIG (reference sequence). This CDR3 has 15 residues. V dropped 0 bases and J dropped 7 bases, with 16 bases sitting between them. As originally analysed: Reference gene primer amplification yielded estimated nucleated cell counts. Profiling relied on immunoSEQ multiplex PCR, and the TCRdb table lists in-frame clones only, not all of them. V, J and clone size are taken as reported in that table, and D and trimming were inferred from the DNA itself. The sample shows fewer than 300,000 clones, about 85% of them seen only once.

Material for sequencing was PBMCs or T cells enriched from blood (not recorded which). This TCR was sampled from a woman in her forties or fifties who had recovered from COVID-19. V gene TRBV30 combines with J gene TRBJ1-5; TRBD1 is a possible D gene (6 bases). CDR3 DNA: TGTGCCTGGAGTGTGGGAGGGCAGGGGAGGCAGCCCCAGCATTTT. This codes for CAWSVGGQGRQPQHF.